This record looks at one TCR beta chain sequence and its context. Some clones are missing from TCRdb's copy, which holds only in-frame ones; the method was immunoSEQ multiplex PCR. The data show around 150,000 clones, approximately 82% seen once. CDR1 MGHRA and CDR2 YSYEKL come from the germline V gene. The ends lost 1 base at V and 2 bases at J; junction bases unmatched: 4. This CDR3 spans 16 amino acids. The source of the sample is a study of cytomegalovirus exposure and HLA in healthy donors. This chain joins TRBV4-1 and TRBJ2-3, with 9 bases that match TRBD2. The receptor comes from a young man in good health and CMV-seropositive. Sequenced material: PBMCs. CDR3 bases: TGCGCCAGCAGCCAAGGGGTAGCGGGGGCCACAGATACGCAGTATTTT. This translates into CASSQGVAGATDTQYF.